This T cell receptor beta chain originates from a study of blood T cell repertoires in COVID-19 (dated by TCRdb to 2019 to 2021). In the study overall: Samples covering the acute and convalescent phases of COVID-19 were provided by collaborators in the United States, Italy and Spain. The repertoires were released in a freely available public database meant as a resource for research on the immune response to SARS-CoV-2. The prospective study material was composed of cDNA or gDNA derived from T cells, B-cell-depleted T cells, or PBMCs. The sample metadata nearly always contained a de-identified subject ID, COVID-19 status, age in years and sex. Where available, HLA class I and class II types were obtained from metadata supplied by the sample provider rather than from assay-based typing. Samples came from the ongoing ImmuneRACE study (first 160 participants) plus 1,254 subjects from 6 global collaborators. Deeply sampled blood TCRbeta repertoires from subjects exposed to, actively infected with, or recovered from COVID-19 were included in the dataset. Study-wide conclusions, independent of this receptor: The quantity of clinical and demographic metadata differed by source and by participant and was supplied without curation.

Details on this clone: Its target antigen remains unknown. Base quality data are lacking; no much larger clone is found one base away.

The CDR3 goes from the cysteine to the phenylalanine over 14 residues. The DNA shown is the 42-base CDR3, in frame from base 1. The germline V gene specifies SGHVS as CDR1 and FQNEAQ as CDR2. V trim: 1 base; J trim: 7 bases; unmatched bases: 6. TCRbeta CDR3 regions were amplified from genomic DNA by means of the immunoSEQ Assay, a bias-controlled multiplex PCR. The paper's data handling went like this. The number of nucleated cells in each sample was estimated from the amplification of reference gene primers within the assay. To quantify the absolute abundance of each unique TCRbeta CDR3 rearrangement, sequence reads were collapsed and filtered. Productive Simpson clonality was computed per sample as the square root of Simpson's diversity index over productive rearrangements. In TCRdb, the immuneACCESS table is reduced to in-frame sequences with V and J assigned. These tables do not hold every clone; where another copy was compared, an unresolved V gene accounts for under half, and the others remain unexplained. V, J and clone size are taken as reported in that table, and D and trimming were inferred from the DNA itself. In all, the sample holds fewer than 250,000 clones, and around 87% of those were seen once. The top ten clonotypes cover about 2.9% of the sample.

Whole blood was collected in K2EDTA tubes by collaborating institutions according to the institutions' own protocols. For TCRbeta analysis, collaborators shipped samples in one of three forms: frozen whole blood, isolated PBMCs, or DNA extracted from either of those sample types. The sequence is built from TRBV7-8 and TRBJ1-2, and 7 bases in between align with TRBD1. This receptor was identified in a man aged 60-69 years with acute or convalescent COVID-19. Sequencing was carried out using peripheral blood. The nucleotide sequence reads TGTGCCAGCAGCTTAGTTAGGGGGCAGGGTGGCTACACCTTC. This codes for CASSLVRGQGGYTF. The variable domain in full, with residues beyond the CDR3 obtained from the reference TRBV7-8 and TRBJ1-2 genes, is GAGVSQSPRYKVAKRGQDVALRCDPISGHVSLFWYQQALGQGPEFLTYFQNEAQLDKSGLPSDRFFAERPEGSVSTLKIQRTQQEDSAVYLCASSLVRGQGGYTFGSGTRLTVV.